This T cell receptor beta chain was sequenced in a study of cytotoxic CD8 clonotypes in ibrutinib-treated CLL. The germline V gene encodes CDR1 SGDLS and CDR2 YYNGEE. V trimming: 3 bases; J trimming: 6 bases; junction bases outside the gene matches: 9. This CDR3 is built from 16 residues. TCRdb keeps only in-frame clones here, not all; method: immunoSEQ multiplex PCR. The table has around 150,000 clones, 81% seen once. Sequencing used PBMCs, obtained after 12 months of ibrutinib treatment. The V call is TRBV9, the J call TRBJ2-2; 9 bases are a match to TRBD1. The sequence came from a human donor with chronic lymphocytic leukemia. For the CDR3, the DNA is TGTGCCAGCAGCGGACCGGGACAGGGCTTGTCCGGGGAGCTGTTTTTT. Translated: CASSGPGQGLSGELFF.